The entry that follows covers one T cell receptor beta chain sequence. This clonotype was recorded only once. No base quality values were provided; no much bigger clone lies one nucleotide off. Single-read evidence is weak. The data were obtained in a study of T cells during gluten challenge in celiac disease (dated by TCRdb to 2016 to 2017). In the study overall: Paired single-cell TCR sequencing was carried out for several challenge participants in whom a significant rise in HLA-DQ:gluten tetramer-binding T cells was shown. On the Illumina MiSeq, single-cell libraries were sequenced as paired-end 250 bp and bulk libraries as paired-end 300 bp. During the challenge, blood was drawn at baseline, day 6 and day 14, while duodenal biopsies were taken at baseline and day 14.

Receptor amplification or capture employed single-cell sequencing. Sequencing took place on an Illumina MiSeq. Paired single-cell TCR-alpha and TCR-beta sequences were amplified by three nested PCRs with multiplexed primers covering all TRA and TRB V genes. The paper's processing steps were these. Reads were preprocessed with selected pRESTO steps, and V, D, J genes and CDR3 junctions were assigned with IMGT/HighV-QUEST. Single cells were retained only when identified as valid singletons with at most three chains, each chain being supported by 100 or more reads. A clonotype was defined by identical paired TCR-alpha/beta nucleotide sequences, and sharing across patients of only around 0.2% pointed to negligible cross-contamination. In samples containing more than 20 cells, repertoire diversity was estimated using an undersampling-corrected Shannon index. TCRdb applied fastp at Q25 and MiXCR to the public reads, then kept only in-frame beta chains. CDR3 protein duplicates are merged, each entry listing the most common genes and DNA. The authors' filters were not applied to this entry. The sample records around 370 distinct CDR3 sequences, about 25% of which are singletons. The ten largest account for 35% to 60% of the sample.

Blood cells were gated as tetramer-binding CD4+ effector-memory gut-homing T cells: CD3+, CD45RA-, CD62L-, integrin beta7+, with lineage markers excluded. A 14-day oral dietary gluten challenge was undertaken by treated celiac disease patients on a gluten-free diet so that recall of gluten-specific T cells could be studied. Cells were sorted on an Aria II cell sorter as single cells, and also in bulk when tetramer-positive cells were relatively numerous. Peripheral blood mononuclear cells were isolated by Ficoll density gradient centrifugation and cryopreserved before staining. Thawed cells were stained with a pool of PE-conjugated HLA-DQ:gluten tetramers presenting immunodominant gluten epitopes before sorting of tetramer-binding CD4+ T cells. Following HLA-DQ:gluten tetramer staining, tetramer-based enrichment was performed on blood samples. In the germline V gene, CDR1 corresponds to MDHEN and CDR2 to SYDVKM. V and J lose 5 bases and 5 bases, and a span of 13 bases separates them. Taken from cysteine to phenylalanine, the CDR3 has 13 residues. The retained sequence is limited to the CDR3, 39 bases, with the frame set at the first base.

The research as a whole found: Circulating gluten-specific T cells peaked on day 6, and the day-6 repertoire appeared to consist largely of expanded preexisting memory clonotypes. In six to eight patients, roughly 11-44% of single-cell TCR-alpha/beta clonotypes seen at the latest time point had also been present at baseline, compared with about 51-56% in the bulk data. Increased clonal expansion on day 6 was shown by a lower sample-corrected Shannon diversity of circulating gluten-specific T cells.

This clonotype originated in a female donor with celiac disease. The chain couples TRBV28 to TRBJ2-7; possibly the D gene is TRBD1, per 5 matching bases. The sample in question was gluten-specific CD4+ T cells sorted from blood using tetramers, obtained at baseline or on day 6, 14 or 28 of gluten challenge (not recorded which). The CDR3 region has the sequence CASSARQYHEQYF. DNA sequence: TGTGCCAGCAGTGCGAGACAGTACCACGAGCAGTACTTC.